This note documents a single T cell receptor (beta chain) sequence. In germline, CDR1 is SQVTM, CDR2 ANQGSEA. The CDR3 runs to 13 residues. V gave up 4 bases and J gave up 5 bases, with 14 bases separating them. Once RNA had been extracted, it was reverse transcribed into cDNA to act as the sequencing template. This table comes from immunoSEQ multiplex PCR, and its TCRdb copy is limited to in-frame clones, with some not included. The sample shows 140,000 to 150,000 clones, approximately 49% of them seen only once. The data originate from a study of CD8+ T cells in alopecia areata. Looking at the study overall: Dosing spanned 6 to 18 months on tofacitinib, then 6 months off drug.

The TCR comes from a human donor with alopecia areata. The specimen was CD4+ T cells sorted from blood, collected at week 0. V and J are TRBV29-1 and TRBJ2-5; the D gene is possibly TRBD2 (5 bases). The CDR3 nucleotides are TGCAGCGTTGGGGCGGGTCTGAAGGAGACCCAGTACTTC. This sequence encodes CSVGAGLKETQYF.